This T cell receptor (beta chain) was found in a study of type 1 regulatory T cells. Study-wide context: An in vitro protocol generated T-allo10, a Tr1-enriched, alloantigen-specific CD4 T cell product.

The graft donor-derived T-allo10 cells reportedly recognize host alloantigens, are anergic, and suppress alloantigen-specifically. In regard to this clonotype: As yet, its antigen is unknown.

This CDR3 is 18 amino acids long. With V trimmed by 1 base and J by 4 bases, 10 bases remained unmatched. The V gene's germline CDR1 is DFQATT and CDR2 SNEGSKA (reference sequence). TCRdb re-derived calls from the reads in MiXCR, one entry per CDR3 protein. The table has 5,500 to 7,000 distinct CDR3 sequences, 27% seen once. What was sequenced was cultured T cells, either the whole culture or a sorted T cell fraction (not recorded which). This sample's subset: Tr1-enriched cell product generated in vitro against host alloantigens. The genes are TRBV20-1 and TRBJ2-3; 14 bases are shared with TRBD2. This receptor was obtained from a human donor in good health. CDR3 nucleotide sequence: TGCAGTGCTAGAGTCGGGGGACTAGCGGGAGTCCTTGCAGATACGCAGTATTTT. Protein sequence: CSARVGGLAGVLADTQYF.